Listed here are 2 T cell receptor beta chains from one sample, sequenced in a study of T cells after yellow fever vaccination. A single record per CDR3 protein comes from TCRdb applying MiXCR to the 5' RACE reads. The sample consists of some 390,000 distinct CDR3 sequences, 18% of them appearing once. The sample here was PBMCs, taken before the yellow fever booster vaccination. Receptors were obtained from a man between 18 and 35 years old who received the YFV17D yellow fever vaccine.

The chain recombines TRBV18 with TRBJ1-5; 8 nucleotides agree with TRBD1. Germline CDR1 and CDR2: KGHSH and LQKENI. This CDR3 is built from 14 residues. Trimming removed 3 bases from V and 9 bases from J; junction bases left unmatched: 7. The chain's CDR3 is CASSPAAGGLPQHF. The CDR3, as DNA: TGTGCCAGCTCACCCGCGGCAGGGGGCCTGCCCCAGCATTTT.

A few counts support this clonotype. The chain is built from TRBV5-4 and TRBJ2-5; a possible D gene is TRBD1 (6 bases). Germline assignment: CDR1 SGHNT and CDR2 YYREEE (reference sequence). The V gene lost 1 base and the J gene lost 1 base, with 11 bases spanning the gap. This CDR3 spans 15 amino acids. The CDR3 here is CASSLSTGIQETQYF. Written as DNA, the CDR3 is TGTGCCAGCAGCTTGTCGACAGGTATCCAAGAGACCCAGTACTTC.